A single sample gave rise to the 20 T cell receptor beta chains below, sequenced in a study of early T cells in non-severe SARS-CoV-2 infection. TCRdb re-called the 5' RACE reads with MiXCR, one entry per CDR3 protein. The profile shows 99,000 or so distinct CDR3 sequences, 16% of them singletons. Sequencing was done on a sample of whole blood. These receptors originate from an adult who was a healthcare worker with PCR-confirmed SARS-CoV-2 infection or an uninfected control (not recorded which).

Regarding this clonotype: One junction end does not reproduce the germline sequence, and a read error may be involved. V usage is TRBV7-2 and J usage is TRBJ2-1; 7 positions match TRBD2. Germline V gene data show CDR1 as SGHTA and CDR2 as FQGNSA. The CDR3 is 12 residues long. The DNA of the CDR3 is TGTGCCAGCAGTTATAATGCGGGGACTACTCAATTC. Translated: CASSYNAGTTQF. The full variable domain, in which reference TRBV7-2 and TRBJ2-1 provide the parts outside the CDR3, is GAGVSQSPSNKVTEKGKDVELRCDPISGHTALYWYRQSLGQGLEFLIYFQGNSAPDKSGLPSDRFSAERTGGSVSTLTIQRTQQEDSAVYLCASSYNAGTTQFGPGTRLTVL.

The chain couples TRBV11-2 to TRBJ1-4, with a tentative D call TRBD1 (5 bases). Deletions cut 1 base from V and 4 bases from J, with 7 bases between. There are 14 residues in the CDR3. CDR1 is SGHAT, CDR2 FQNNGV, per germline. CDR3 DNA sequence: TGTGCCAGCAGCTTAGCCAGGGTTAATGAAAAACTGTTTTTT. Residues: CASSLARVNEKLFF.

The chain combines TRBV6-8 with TRBJ2-3, with no clear D. The CDR3 extends over 14 amino acids. Germline CDR1 and CDR2: MNHGY and SAAAGT. V shed 6 bases and J shed 0 bases, with 10 bases lying between them. The CDR3 sequence: CASRPRTSTDTQYF. For the CDR3, the DNA is TGTGCCAGCAGACCACGTACGAGCACAGATACGCAGTATTTT.

The rearrangement links TRBV7-8 to TRBJ2-7; 7 bases map to TRBD1. CDR3 length: 14 amino acids. Germline CDR1 is SGHVS and CDR2 is FQNEAQ. The V segment lost 1 base and the J segment 4 bases; nucleotides outside the gene matches: 4. The CDR3 DNA follows: TGTGCCAGCAGCTTAGGGGGACAGATTTACGAGCAGTACTTC. Protein product: CASSLGGQIYEQYF.

The CDR3 spells CSVYGGDGYTF. As DNA, the CDR3 is TGCAGCGTTTACGGAGGAGATGGCTACACCTTC. The chain has TRBV29-1 and TRBJ1-2; D ambiguous. Germline assignment: CDR1 SQVTM and CDR2 ANQGSEA. Trimming left V 5 bases short and J 6 bases short, with 10 bases between. The CDR3 is 11 residues long.

This chain uses TRBV5-6 with TRBJ1-1, with 10 bases that match TRBD1. The CDR3 spans 16 residues. CDR1 is SGHDT, CDR2 YYEEEE, per germline. The trim removed 4 bases at V and 5 bases at J, leaving 11 bases unmatched. The CDR3 reads CASSHWTGGKRTEAFF. The CDR3 DNA follows: TGTGCCAGCAGCCACTGGACAGGGGGGAAGCGGACTGAAGCTTTCTTT.

This clonotype was seen only a few times. This chain joins TRBV20-1 and TRBJ2-5, with D possibly being TRBD1 (6 bases). Per the germline V gene, CDR1 is DFQATT and CDR2 is SNEGSKA (reference sequence). The V gene lost 3 bases and the J gene lost 3 bases, with 14 bases spanning the gap. The CDR3 length is 14 residues. CDR3 sequence: CSASHNQGKETQYF. CDR3 in DNA: TGCAGTGCTAGTCACAACCAGGGGAAAGAGACCCAGTACTTC.

At least ten counts were recorded for this clonotype. This chain uses TRBV27 with TRBJ1-6; D is unresolved. CDR1 and CDR2 from the germline V gene are MNHEY and SMNVEV (reference sequence). V was shortened by 6 bases and J by 8 bases, with 17 bases between the two germline ends. CDR3 length: 15 amino acids. This CDR3 reads CASSGWGKGDSPLHF. The DNA of the CDR3 is TGTGCCAGCAGCGGGTGGGGTAAAGGCGATTCACCCCTCCACTTT.

This chain connects TRBV5-1 to TRBJ2-7; 7 nucleotides agree with TRBD2. Unmatched junction bases numbered 10, after V lost 4 bases and J lost 3 bases. In germline, CDR1 is SGHRS, CDR2 YFSETQ. The CDR3 covers 15 residues. CDR3 in amino acids: CASSPGGSWVYEQYF. CDR3 DNA sequence: TGCGCCAGCAGCCCGGGAGGAAGCTGGGTCTACGAGCAGTACTTC.

V and J are TRBV24-1 and TRBJ2-3; the D is unclear. Germline V CDR1 and CDR2: KGHDR, SFDVKD. There are 14 residues in the CDR3. V lost 3 bases and J 6 bases, leaving 12 bases between the germline ends. The CDR3 coding sequence is TGTGCCACCAGTGATCCCGGGCCGGGCGATACGCAGTATTTT. Amino acids: CATSDPGPGDTQYF.

This clonotype was detected a few times. This chain joins TRBV18 and TRBJ1-2, with no clear D. CDR1 and CDR2 (germline): KGHSH, LQKENI. Trimming left V 8 bases short and J 1 base short, with 5 bases between. The CDR3 totals 11 residues. CDR3 nucleotide sequence: TGTGCCAGCAGCTTTAACTATGGCTACACCTTC. This codes for CASSFNYGYTF.

The chain employs TRBV9 and TRBJ2-2; 8 bases map to TRBD2. There are 16 residues in the CDR3. Germline loops: CDR1 SGDLS, CDR2 YYNGEE. V trimming: 1 base; J trimming: 2 bases; junction bases outside the gene matches: 4. The CDR3 region has the DNA TGTGCCAGCAGCGTATCACTAGCGGTAAACACCGGGGAGCTGTTTTTT. It specifies CASSVSLAVNTGELFF.

This rearrangement joins TRBV30 to TRBJ2-7; a weak D match, TRBD2 (5 bases). V lost 5 bases, J lost 4 bases, and 9 bases lay in between. The CDR3 is made up of 11 amino acids. Germline V gene data show CDR1 as GTSNPN and CDR2 as SVGIG (reference sequence). CDR3: CAWALAYEQYF. The DNA of the CDR3 is TGTGCCTGGGCCCTAGCTTACGAGCAGTACTTC.

This clonotype was detected only a few times. The chain combines TRBV7-8 with TRBJ1-3; D is ambiguous. V was clipped by 5 bases and J by 0 bases, with 11 bases between them. The CDR3 is made up of 15 amino acids. Germline assignment: CDR1 SGHVS and CDR2 FQNEAQ. In DNA, the CDR3 is TGTGCCAGCAGCCCCCCCGAGGGCTCTGGAAACACCATATATTTT. It specifies CASSPPEGSGNTIYF.

A few counts support this clonotype. This rearrangement joins TRBV9 to TRBJ2-7; 12 positions match TRBD1. J was trimmed by 7 bases and V by 0 bases; bases with no gene match: 2. This CDR3 contains 14 residues. Germline values: CDR1 SGDLS, CDR2 YYNGEE. The CDR3 DNA reads as TGTGCCAGCAGCGTAGAGGGACAGGGGGCAGAGCAGTACTTC. Translation gives CASSVEGQGAEQYF.

This clonotype was picked up a small number of times. V is TRBV5-6 and J is TRBJ2-7; D gene unclear. Germline-derived CDR1 and CDR2 are SGHDT and YYEEEE. V shed 0 bases and J shed 9 bases, with 10 bases lying between them. This CDR3 contains 12 residues. The CDR3 sequence is CASSLAAGGQYF. The DNA for the CDR3 is TGTGCCAGCAGCTTGGCGGCAGGTGGGCAGTACTTC.

This clonotype was observed at least ten times. The chain is built from TRBV18 and TRBJ2-3; the D is unclear. CDR1 is KGHSH and CDR2 is LQKENI in the germline V gene. This CDR3 region has 14 residues. The V gene lost 2 bases and the J gene lost 3 bases, with 9 bases spanning the gap. CDR3 loop: CASSPVAATDTQYF. The CDR3 region has the DNA TGTGCCAGCTCACCAGTCGCTGCTACAGATACGCAGTATTTT.

This clonotype showed up just a few times. J is TRBJ2-1 and V is TRBV29-1; TRBD2 matches at 7 bases. The CDR3 runs 14 residues. Germline CDR1 is SQVTM and CDR2 is ANQGSEA. The V segment lost 4 bases and the J segment 4 bases; nucleotides outside the gene matches: 7. CDR3 sequence reads: CSVGASGYYNEQFF. The CDR3 nucleotides read TGCAGCGTTGGGGCTAGCGGTTATTACAATGAGCAGTTCTTC.

A few counts support this clonotype. This chain links TRBV27 with TRBJ2-7, with a tentative D call TRBD1 (7 bases). The V end lost 0 bases, the J end lost 2 bases, and 14 bases lay between the germline ends. Germline lookup yields CDR1 MNHEY and CDR2 SMNVEV (reference sequence). The CDR3 has 16 amino acids. DNA for the CDR3: TGTGCCAGCAGTTTATCTAGCCAGGGGGGAACCTACGAGCAGTACTTC. It encodes CASSLSSQGGTYEQYF.

This clonotype was recorded many times. This chain joins TRBV10-3 and TRBJ2-2; D is possibly TRBD1 or TRBD2 (5 bases each). Trimming removed 0 bases from V and 6 bases from J, with 11 bases in between. Germline V gives CDR1 ENHRY, CDR2 SYGVKD. The CDR3 is 15 amino acids. The CDR3 nucleotides read TGTGCCATCAGTGAGTCTGAAGGGGACGCCGGGGAGCTGTTTTTT. Amino acids: CAISESEGDAGELFF.